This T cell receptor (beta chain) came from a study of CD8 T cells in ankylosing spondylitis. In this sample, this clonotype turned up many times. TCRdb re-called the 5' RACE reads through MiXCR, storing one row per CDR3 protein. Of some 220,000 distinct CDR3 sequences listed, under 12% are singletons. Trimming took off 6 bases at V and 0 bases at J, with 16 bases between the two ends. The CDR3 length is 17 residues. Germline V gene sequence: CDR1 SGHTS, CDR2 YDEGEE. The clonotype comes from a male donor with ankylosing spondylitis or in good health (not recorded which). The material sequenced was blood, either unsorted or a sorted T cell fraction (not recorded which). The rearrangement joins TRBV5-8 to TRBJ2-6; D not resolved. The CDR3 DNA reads TGTGCCAGCACCTCCCCCGACGGCACCTCTGGGGCCAACGTCCTGACTTTC. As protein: CASTSPDGTSGANVLTF.